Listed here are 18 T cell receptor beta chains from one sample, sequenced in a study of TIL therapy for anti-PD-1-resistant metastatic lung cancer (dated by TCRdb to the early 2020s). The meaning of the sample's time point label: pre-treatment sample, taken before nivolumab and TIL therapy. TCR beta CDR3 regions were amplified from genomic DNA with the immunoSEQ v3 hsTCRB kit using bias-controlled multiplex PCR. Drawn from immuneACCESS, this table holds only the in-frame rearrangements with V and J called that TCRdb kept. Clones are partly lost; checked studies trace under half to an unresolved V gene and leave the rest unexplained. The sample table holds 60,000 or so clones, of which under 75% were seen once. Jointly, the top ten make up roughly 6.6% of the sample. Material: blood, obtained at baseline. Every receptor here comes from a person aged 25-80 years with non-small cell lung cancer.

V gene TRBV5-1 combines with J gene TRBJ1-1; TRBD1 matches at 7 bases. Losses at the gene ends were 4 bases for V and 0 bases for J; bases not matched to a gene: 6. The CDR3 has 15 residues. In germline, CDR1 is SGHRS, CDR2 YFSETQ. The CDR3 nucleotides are TGCGCCAGCAGCCGACGACAGGGCTTGAACACTGAAGCTTTCTTT. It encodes CASSRRQGLNTEAFF.

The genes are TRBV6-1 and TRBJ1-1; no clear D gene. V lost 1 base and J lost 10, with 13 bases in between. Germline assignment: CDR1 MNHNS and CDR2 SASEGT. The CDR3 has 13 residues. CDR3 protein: CASSEGGTASAFF. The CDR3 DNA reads TGTGCCAGCAGTGAAGGCGGCACAGCATCAGCTTTCTTT.

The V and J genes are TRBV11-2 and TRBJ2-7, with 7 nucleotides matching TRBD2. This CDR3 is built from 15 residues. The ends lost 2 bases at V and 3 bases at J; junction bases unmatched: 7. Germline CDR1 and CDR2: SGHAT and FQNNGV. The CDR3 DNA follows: TGTGCCAGCAGCTTAAGGGCGGGAGCCCACTACGAGCAGTACTTC. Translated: CASSLRAGAHYEQYF.

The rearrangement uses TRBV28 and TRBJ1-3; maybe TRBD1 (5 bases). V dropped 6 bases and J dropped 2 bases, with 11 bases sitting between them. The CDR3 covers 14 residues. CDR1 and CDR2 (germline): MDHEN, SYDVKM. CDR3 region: CASRGEGTGNTIYF. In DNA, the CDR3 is TGTGCCAGCAGGGGGGAGGGTACTGGAAACACCATATATTTT.

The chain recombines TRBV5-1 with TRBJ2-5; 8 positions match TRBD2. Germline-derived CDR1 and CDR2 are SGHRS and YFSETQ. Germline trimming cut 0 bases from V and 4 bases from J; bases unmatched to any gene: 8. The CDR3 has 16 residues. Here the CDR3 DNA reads TGCGCCAGCAGCTTGGTGGCGGGAGGAGTCGGAGAGACCCAGTACTTC. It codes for CASSLVAGGVGETQYF.

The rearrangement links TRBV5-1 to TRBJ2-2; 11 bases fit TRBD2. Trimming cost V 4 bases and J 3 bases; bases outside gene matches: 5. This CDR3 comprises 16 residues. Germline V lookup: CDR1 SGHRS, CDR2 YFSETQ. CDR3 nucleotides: TGCGCCAGCAGCGGGGGACTAGCGGAGCACACCGGGGAGCTGTTTTTT. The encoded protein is CASSGGLAEHTGELFF.

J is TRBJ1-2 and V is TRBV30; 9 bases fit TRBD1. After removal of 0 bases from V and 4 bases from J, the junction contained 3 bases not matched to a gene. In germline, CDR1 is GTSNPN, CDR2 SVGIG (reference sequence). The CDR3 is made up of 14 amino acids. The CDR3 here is CAWSVGQGSYGYTF. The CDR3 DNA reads TGTGCCTGGAGTGTAGGACAGGGGAGCTATGGCTACACCTTC. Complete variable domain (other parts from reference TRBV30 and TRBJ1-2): SQTIHQWPATLVQPVGSPLSLECTVEGTSNPNLYWYRQAAGRGLQLLFYSVGIGQISSEVPQNLSASRPQDRQFILSSKKLLLSDSGFYLCAWSVGQGSYGYTFGSGTRLTVV.

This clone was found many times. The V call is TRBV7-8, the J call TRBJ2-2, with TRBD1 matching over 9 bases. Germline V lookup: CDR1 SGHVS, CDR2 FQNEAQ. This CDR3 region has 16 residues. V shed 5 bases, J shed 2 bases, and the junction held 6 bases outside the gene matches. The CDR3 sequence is CASSRRGQGNTGELFF. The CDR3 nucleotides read TGTGCCAGCAGCCGGAGGGGACAGGGAAACACCGGGGAGCTGTTTTTT.

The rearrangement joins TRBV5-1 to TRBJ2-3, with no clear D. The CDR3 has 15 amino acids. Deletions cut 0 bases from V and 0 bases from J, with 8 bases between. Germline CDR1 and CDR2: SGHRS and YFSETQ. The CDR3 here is CASSLGQLSTDTQYF. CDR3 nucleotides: TGCGCCAGCAGCTTGGGGCAACTTAGCACAGATACGCAGTATTTT. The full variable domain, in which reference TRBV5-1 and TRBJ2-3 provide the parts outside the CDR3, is KAGVTQTPRYLIKTRGQQVTLSCSPISGHRSVSWYQQTPGQGLQFLFEYFSETQRNKGNFPGRFSGRQFSNSRSEMNVSTLELGDSALYLCASSLGQLSTDTQYFGPGTRLTVL.

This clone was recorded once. In nucleotides, the CDR3 is TGCGCCAGCAGCTTGGCGTGGGGGGCCAATGAGCAGTTCTTC. It yields the protein CASSLAWGANEQFF. J is TRBJ2-1 and V is TRBV5-1; the D call may be TRBD1 or TRBD2 (6 bases each). V lost 0 bases and J lost 6, with 10 bases in between. The germline CDR1 and CDR2 sequences are SGHRS and YFSETQ. The CDR3 loop spans 14 amino acids.

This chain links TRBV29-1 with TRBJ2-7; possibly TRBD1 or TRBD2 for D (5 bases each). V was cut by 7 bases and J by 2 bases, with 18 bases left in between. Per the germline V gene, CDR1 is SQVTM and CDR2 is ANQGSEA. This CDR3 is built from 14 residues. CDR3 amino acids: CSDRDLDGPYEQYF. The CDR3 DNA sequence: TGCAGCGACCGGGACCTCGACGGACCCTACGAGCAGTACTTC.

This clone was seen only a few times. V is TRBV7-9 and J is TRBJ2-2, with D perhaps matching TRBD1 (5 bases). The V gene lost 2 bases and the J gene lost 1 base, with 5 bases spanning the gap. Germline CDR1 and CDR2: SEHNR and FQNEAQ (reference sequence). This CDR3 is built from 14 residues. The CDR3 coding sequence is TGTGCCAGCAGCTTAACAGGGAACACCGGGGAGCTGTTTTTT. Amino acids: CASSLTGNTGELFF.

The CDR3 region is CASSPRTSGSDEQFF. The DNA of the CDR3 is TGTGCCAGCAGCCCGCGGACTAGCGGGAGCGATGAGCAGTTCTTC. The V call is TRBV5-4, the J call TRBJ2-1; TRBD2 matches at 13 bases. From germline, CDR1 is SGHNT and CDR2 YYREEE (reference sequence). CDR3 length: 15 residues. V gave up 4 bases and J gave up 8 bases; unmatched junction bases: 6. The whole variable domain, filled in from reference TRBV5-4 and TRBJ2-1, reads ETGVTQSPTHLIKTRGQQVTLRCSSQSGHNTVSWYQQALGQGPQFIFQYYREEENGRGNFPPRFSGLQFPNYSSELNVNALELDDSALYLCASSPRTSGSDEQFFGPGTRLTVL.

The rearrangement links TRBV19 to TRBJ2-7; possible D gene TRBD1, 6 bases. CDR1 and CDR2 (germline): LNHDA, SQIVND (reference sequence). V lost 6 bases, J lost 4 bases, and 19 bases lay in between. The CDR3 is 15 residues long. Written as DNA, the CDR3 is TGTGCCAGTAGAGGGGACAAAACTCGGGATTACGAGCAGTACTTC. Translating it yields CASRGDKTRDYEQYF. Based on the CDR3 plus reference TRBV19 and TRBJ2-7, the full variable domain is DGGITQSPKYLFRKEGQNVTLSCEQNLNHDAMYWYRQDPGQGLRLIYYSQIVNDFQKGDIAEGYSVSREKKESFPLTVTSAQKNPTAFYLCASRGDKTRDYEQYFGPGTRLTVT.

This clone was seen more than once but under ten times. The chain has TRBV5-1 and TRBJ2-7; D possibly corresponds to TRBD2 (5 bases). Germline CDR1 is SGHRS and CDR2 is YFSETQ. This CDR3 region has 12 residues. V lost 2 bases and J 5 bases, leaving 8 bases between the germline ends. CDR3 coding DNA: TGCGCCAGCAGCTTTGCGGGTCACGAGCAGTACTTC. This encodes CASSFAGHEQYF.

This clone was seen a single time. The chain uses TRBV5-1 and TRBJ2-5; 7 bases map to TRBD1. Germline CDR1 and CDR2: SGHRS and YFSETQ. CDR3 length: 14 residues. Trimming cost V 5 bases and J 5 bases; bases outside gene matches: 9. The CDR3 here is CASRDTGAGETQYF. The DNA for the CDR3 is TGCGCCAGCAGGGACACAGGGGCAGGGGAGACCCAGTACTTC. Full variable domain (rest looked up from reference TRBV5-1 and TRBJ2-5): KAGVTQTPRYLIKTRGQQVTLSCSPISGHRSVSWYQQTPGQGLQFLFEYFSETQRNKGNFPGRFSGRQFSNSRSEMNVSTLELGDSALYLCASRDTGAGETQYFGPGTRLLVL.

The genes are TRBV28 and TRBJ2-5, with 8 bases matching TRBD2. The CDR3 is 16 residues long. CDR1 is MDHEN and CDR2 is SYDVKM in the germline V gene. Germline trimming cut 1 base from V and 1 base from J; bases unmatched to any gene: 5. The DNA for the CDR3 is TGTGCCAGCAGTTTATCAGGCGGGGGGTTCCAAGAGACCCAGTACTTC. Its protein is CASSLSGGGFQETQYF.

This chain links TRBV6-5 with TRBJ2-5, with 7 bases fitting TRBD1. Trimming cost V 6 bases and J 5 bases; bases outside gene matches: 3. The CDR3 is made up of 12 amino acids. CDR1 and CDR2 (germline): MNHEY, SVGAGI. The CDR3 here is CASRGQAETQYF. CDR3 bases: TGTGCCAGCAGAGGACAGGCCGAGACCCAGTACTTC.